A selection of T cell receptor beta chains follows, all from one sample in a study of blood T cell repertoires in COVID-19. Here immunoSEQ multiplex PCR was the method, and the copy in TCRdb shows in-frame clones only, minus some. The sample lists around 250,000 clones, just over 85% occurring once. The sample taken for sequencing was peripheral blood. These TCRs come from a man younger than 40 who had recovered from COVID-19. The CDR3 runs from the conserved cysteine through the conserved F or W. The D gene is left open where the match is weak. Clone size is given for some rows only: seen once, a few or many times, or a class if the clone is expanded.

d_call: TRBD1
v_call: TRBV5-6
clone_size: .
j_call: TRBJ1-1
cdr3_nt: TGTGCCAGCAGCCCGGACAGGGCGCTACTATCTTTCTTT
cdr3_aa: CASSPDRALLSFF

d_call: .
v_call: TRBV6-1
clone_size: .
j_call: TRBJ1-6
cdr3_nt: TGTGCCAGCAGTGAATCACAGACCCAAGTATCACCCCTCCACTTT
cdr3_aa: CASSESQTQVSPLHF

d_call: .
v_call: TRBV6-5
clone_size: .
j_call: TRBJ2-7
cdr3_nt: TGTGCCAGCGATCAGGGCGGCTACGAGCAGTACTTC
cdr3_aa: CASDQGGYEQYF

d_call: .
v_call: TRBV4-2
clone_size: few
j_call: TRBJ1-6
cdr3_nt: TGTGCCAGCAGCCAAGAGAGGGCGGATCGTAGAAGTGGTCGGGCCCTCCACTTT
cdr3_aa: CASSQERADRRSGRALHF

d_call: TRBD2
v_call: TRBV18
clone_size: .
j_call: TRBJ2-1
cdr3_nt: TGTGCCAGCTCACCACGGGCTAGCGGGGGGGCCTTCGAGCAGTTCTTC
cdr3_aa: CASSPRASGGAFEQFF

d_call: .
v_call: TRBV19
clone_size: .
j_call: TRBJ1-5
cdr3_nt: TGTGCCAGTAGTATAGTTGACGGAGGATCGGGTCAGCCCCAGCATTTT
cdr3_aa: CASSIVDGGSGQPQHF

d_call: TRBD2
v_call: TRBV3-1/TRBV3-2
clone_size: .
j_call: TRBJ2-7
cdr3_nt: TGTGCCAGCAGCCTCTATAGCGGGGGAAACTACGAGCAGTACTTC
cdr3_aa: CASSLYSGGNYEQYF

d_call: .
v_call: TRBV11-2
clone_size: once
j_call: TRBJ2-7
cdr3_nt: TGTGCCAGCAGCTATGCCAGGGGACACTACGAGCAGTACTTC
cdr3_aa: CASSYARGHYEQYF

d_call: TRBD1
v_call: TRBV7-9
clone_size: .
j_call: TRBJ1-5
cdr3_nt: TGTGCCAGCAGTCAGGGGGCGCTGGGGCAGCCCCAGCATTTT
cdr3_aa: CASSQGALGQPQHF

d_call: TRBD1
v_call: TRBV19
clone_size: .
j_call: TRBJ1-2
cdr3_nt: TGTGCCAGTAGTGTGGTTCCCGGGACAGGAGTTCACTATGGCTACACCTTC
cdr3_aa: CASSVVPGTGVHYGYTF

d_call: TRBD2
v_call: TRBV2
clone_size: many
j_call: TRBJ2-2
cdr3_nt: TGTGCCAGCAGATTGGGACTAGCTAACACCGGGGAGCTGTTTTTT
cdr3_aa: CASRLGLANTGELFF

d_call: TRBD1
v_call: TRBV5-6
clone_size: .
j_call: TRBJ2-7
cdr3_nt: TGTGCCAGCAGCTTGGCATTACGGGACAGGGACTACGAGCAGTACTTC
cdr3_aa: CASSLALRDRDYEQYF

d_call: .
v_call: TRBV6-1
clone_size: .
j_call: TRBJ1-1
cdr3_nt: TGTGCCAGCAGTGAAATGGGGGCTCGGAACACTGAAGCTTTCTTT
cdr3_aa: CASSEMGARNTEAFF

d_call: .
v_call: TRBV6-1
clone_size: few
j_call: TRBJ1-6
cdr3_nt: TGTGCCAGCGGGAGCTCCTATAATTCACCCCTCCACTTT
cdr3_aa: CASGSSYNSPLHF

d_call: .
v_call: TRBV4-1
clone_size: .
j_call: TRBJ1-2
cdr3_nt: TGCGCCAGCAGCCAAGATGTACCGGCAGGGCCTTTCTATGGCTACACCTTC
cdr3_aa: CASSQDVPAGPFYGYTF

d_call: TRBD1
v_call: TRBV23-1
clone_size: few
j_call: TRBJ1-1
cdr3_nt: TGCGCCAGCAGTCAATCGATACAGGGACAGGGTATAATGAACACTGAAGCTTTCTTT
cdr3_aa: CASSQSIQGQGIMNTEAFF

d_call: .
v_call: TRBV4-3
clone_size: .
j_call: TRBJ2-7
cdr3_nt: TGCGCCAGCAGCCAAGATAGATTTAAGTTCGGTGGGCAGTACTTC
cdr3_aa: CASSQDRFKFGGQYF

d_call: .
v_call: TRBV5-1
clone_size: .
j_call: TRBJ2-5
cdr3_nt: TGCGCCAGCAGCTTTTTCCCGCAAGAGACCCAGTACTTC
cdr3_aa: CASSFFPQETQYF

d_call: TRBD1
v_call: TRBV6-5
clone_size: .
j_call: TRBJ2-5
cdr3_nt: TGTGCCAGCGGGACAGTTCAAGAGACCCAGTACTTC
cdr3_aa: CASGTVQETQYF

d_call: TRBD2
v_call: TRBV5-1
clone_size: .
j_call: TRBJ2-1
cdr3_nt: TGCGCCAGCAGCAAGACTAGCGGGGGGGCCAAAAATGAGCAGTTCTTC
cdr3_aa: CASSKTSGGAKNEQFF

d_call: .
v_call: TRBV5-1
clone_size: .
j_call: TRBJ1-2
cdr3_nt: TGCGCCAGCAGCGCAACGTGGACAGACTATGGCTACACCTTC
cdr3_aa: CASSATWTDYGYTF

d_call: .
v_call: TRBV6-5
clone_size: .
j_call: TRBJ2-5
cdr3_nt: TGTGCCAGCACCCTCCAGGGGGGTATAGGTCAGACCCAGTACTTC
cdr3_aa: CASTLQGGIGQTQYF

d_call: .
v_call: TRBV6-1
clone_size: .
j_call: TRBJ2-5
cdr3_nt: TGTGCCAGCAGTGAAGCAACTTCAGAGACCCAGTACTTC
cdr3_aa: CASSEATSETQYF

d_call: TRBD1
v_call: TRBV10-2
clone_size: .
j_call: TRBJ1-1
cdr3_nt: TGCGCCAGCGTCCAGGGACAGGTTAACACTGAAGCTTTCTTT
cdr3_aa: CASVQGQVNTEAFF